Each of the 18 T cell receptor beta chains below was sequenced from the same sample in a study of Graves' ophthalmopathy and Graves' hyperthyroidism. Transcripts of RNA were the source for amplifying TCR beta CDR3 regions. A first-round RT-PCR used HTBI primers, followed by a second-round multiplex PCR. TCRdb reanalysed the multiplex PCR reads using MiXCR and keeps one entry per CDR3 protein. There are around 1.1 million distinct CDR3 sequences in the sample; about 36% occur only once, and over 8.5% lies in the top ten. Sequenced sample: peripheral blood or thyroid tissue (not recorded which). These receptors originate from an adult man with Graves' hyperthyroidism.

This clonotype was recorded at least ten times. This chain joins TRBV7-9 and TRBJ2-5, with TRBD2 matching 7 bases. J lost 1 base, V lost 6 bases, and 8 bases had no gene match. This CDR3 spans 15 amino acids. Germline CDR1 is SEHNR and CDR2 is FQNEAQ (reference sequence). CDR3 nucleotides: TGTGCCAGCAGAAAGAACGCGGGGGTCCAAGAGACCCAGTACTTC. It specifies CASRKNAGVQETQYF.

The V gene is TRBV25-1, the J gene TRBJ1-6, with TRBD1 matching over 7 bases. Germline V lookup: CDR1 MGHDK, CDR2 SYGVNS. Trimming at V came to 0 bases and at J to 6 bases, leaving 5 bases not matched to a gene. The CDR3 totals 16 residues. The CDR3 nucleotides are TGTGCCAGCAGTGAATATACAGGGGCGGGTAATTCACCCCTCCACTTT. This codes for CASSEYTGAGNSPLHF.

V gene TRBV10-3 combines with J gene TRBJ2-7, with D possibly TRBD1 on 5 matching bases. CDR3 size: 13 residues. V lost 3 bases and J lost 6, with 12 bases in between. Germline-derived CDR1 and CDR2 are ENHRY and SYGVKD. Here the CDR3 DNA reads TGTGCCATCAGTGACGACAGTAAGGTCGAGCAGTACTTC. Its translation: CAISDDSKVEQYF.

V usage is TRBV29-1 and J usage is TRBJ2-5, with 10 positions matching TRBD1. With 7 bases clipped from V and 5 bases from J, the junction kept 7 bases outside the gene matches. The CDR3 spans 13 residues. CDR1 and CDR2 (germline): SQVTM, ANQGSEA. CDR3 nucleotides: TGCAGCGCCCGGACAGGGGGTATGGAGACCCAGTACTTC. Encoded protein: CSARTGGMETQYF.

The genes are TRBV20-1 and TRBJ2-7; D is perhaps TRBD1 (5 bases). In germline, CDR1 is DFQATT, CDR2 SNEGSKA (reference sequence). V was clipped by 1 base and J by 2 bases, with 15 bases between them. The CDR3 runs to 15 residues. CDR3 sequence: CSARGTDIMTYEQYF. As DNA, the CDR3 is TGCAGTGCTAGAGGGACGGACATTATGACCTACGAGCAGTACTTC.

At least ten counts were recorded for this clonotype. This chain links TRBV7-8 with TRBJ2-7, with 8 bases lining up with TRBD1. V lost 3 bases and J lost 5; bases outside the gene matches: 12. Germline assignment: CDR1 SGHVS and CDR2 FQNEAQ. The CDR3 runs 16 residues. CDR3 loop: CASSFPLGQGFHEQYF. CDR3 DNA: TGTGCCAGCAGCTTCCCCCTTGGACAGGGTTTCCACGAGCAGTACTTC. The full variable domain, rest sourced from reference TRBV7-8 and TRBJ2-7, is GAGVSQSPRYKVAKRGQDVALRCDPISGHVSLFWYQQALGQGPEFLTYFQNEAQLDKSGLPSDRFFAERPEGSVSTLKIQRTQQEDSAVYLCASSFPLGQGFHEQYFGPGTRLTVT.

This chain uses TRBV24-1 with TRBJ1-2; D possibly corresponds to TRBD1 (5 bases). This CDR3 is 16 amino acids long. Per the germline V gene, CDR1 is KGHDR and CDR2 is SFDVKD. Trimming left V 10 bases short and J 8 bases short, with 28 bases between. CDR3 coding DNA: TGTGCCACTTCAGACAGACCTAAAGACCCCTACGAGGGCTACACCTTC. Protein: CATSDRPKDPYEGYTF.

This chain connects TRBV6-5 to TRBJ1-5; 9 nucleotides agree with TRBD1. Unmatched junction bases numbered 8, after V lost 2 bases and J lost 6 bases. Germline CDR1 and CDR2: MNHEY and SVGAGI. The CDR3 covers 16 residues. The CDR3 region has the DNA TGTGCCAGCAGTTACCCCGGGGGACAGGGTACTCAGCCCCAGCATTTT. Protein: CASSYPGGQGTQPQHF.

The chain is built from TRBV7-6 and TRBJ2-5; D may correspond to TRBD1 or TRBD2 (5 bases each). The germline V gene has CDR1 SGHVS and CDR2 FNYEAQ. The V end was cut by 1 base, the J end by 2 bases, with 11 bases between. The CDR3 covers 15 residues. CDR3 DNA sequence: TGTGCCAGCAGCTTAGAGGGGCGGACTCAAGAGACCCAGTACTTC. This gives the protein CASSLEGRTQETQYF.

Ten or more counts support this clonotype. The V call is TRBV2, the J call TRBJ2-7, with D perhaps matching TRBD2 (6 bases). Germline loops: CDR1 SNHLY, CDR2 FYNNEI. The CDR3 has 13 residues. With 8 bases removed from V and 4 bases from J, the gap between germline ends came to 15 bases. For the CDR3, the DNA is TGTGCCAGCCTCTTTGGAGGGCCTTACGAGCAGTACTTC. It is translated as CASLFGGPYEQYF.

Turning to this clonotype: Since a much larger clone is just one base distant, this may be a read error. The V call is TRBV2, the J call TRBJ1-3; D unresolved. There are 15 residues in the CDR3. CDR1 SNHLY and CDR2 FYNNEI come from the germline V gene. In DNA, the CDR3 is TGTGCCAGCAGTTACACTGTGCCGGAGGGAAACACCGTATATTTT. This encodes CASSYTVPEGNTVYF.

This clonotype appeared many times. V usage is TRBV19 and J usage is TRBJ1-2, with 7 bases fitting TRBD1. Germline loops: CDR1 LNHDA, CDR2 SQIVND (reference sequence). The trim removed 4 bases at V and 4 bases at J, leaving 6 bases unmatched. This CDR3 has 14 residues. CDR3 nucleotide sequence: TGTGCCAGTAGTAAGCGGGACAGCCGCTATGGCTACACCTTC. Amino acid sequence: CASSKRDSRYGYTF.

The chain couples TRBV20-1 to TRBJ1-4; D is uncertain. The germline V and J ends were trimmed by 3 bases and 8 bases, with 16 bases remaining between them. The CDR3 covers 14 residues. The germline V gene encodes CDR1 DFQATT and CDR2 SNEGSKA (reference sequence). The CDR3 loop is CSARKLAGGEKLFF. Here the CDR3 DNA reads TGCAGTGCTAGGAAACTAGCGGGTGGGGAAAAACTGTTTTTT.

The rearrangement joins TRBV7-9 to TRBJ1-1; TRBD1 might be the D (5 bases). This CDR3 contains 13 residues. Deletions cut 4 bases from V and 4 bases from J, with 10 bases between. The V gene's germline CDR1 is SEHNR and CDR2 FQNEAQ (reference sequence). DNA of the CDR3: TGTGCCAGCAGCTCACAGGCGTCCACTGAAGCTTTCTTT. It is translated as CASSSQASTEAFF.

This clonotype turned up a few times. The rearrangement joins TRBV7-9 to TRBJ2-7; D not certain. V was pared by 0 bases and J by 0 bases, with 12 bases between. Germline-derived CDR1 and CDR2 are SEHNR and FQNEAQ (reference sequence). The CDR3 length is 16 residues. The CDR3 sequence is CASSLASRSPSYEQYF. The CDR3 DNA is TGTGCCAGCAGCTTAGCGTCTCGGAGCCCCTCCTACGAGCAGTACTTC.

The gene calls are TRBV12-3 or TRBV12-4 and TRBJ1-5; no clear D gene. Trimming took off 5 bases at V and 3 bases at J, with 20 bases between the two ends. The CDR3 covers 17 residues. CDR3 in DNA: TGTGCCAGCAGTCCGGATACGGGCACGTATGTCAATCAGCCCCAGCATTTT. Encoded protein: CASSPDTGTYVNQPQHF.

This clonotype occurred a few times. CDR3 in DNA: TGTGCCAGCAGCGTCGGGACTAGCGGGAGCCGCTCCTACGAGCAGTACTTC. It translates to CASSVGTSGSRSYEQYF. The chain carries TRBV12-3 or TRBV12-4 and TRBJ2-7, with TRBD2 matching over 14 bases. CDR3 length: 17 residues. J was trimmed by 0 bases and V by 6 bases; bases with no gene match: 7.

This clonotype was seen repeatedly, ten times or more. This rearrangement joins TRBV19 to TRBJ1-2; no definite D call. The V gene lost 7 bases and the J gene lost 8 bases, with 17 bases spanning the gap. Germline CDR1 reads LNHDA; CDR2 reads SQIVND (reference sequence). The CDR3 is 13 amino acids. The CDR3 reads CASISDGRFGYTF. In nucleotides, the CDR3 is TGTGCCAGTATTTCGGACGGTCGCTTCGGCTACACCTTC.